The 21 T cell receptor beta chains below all came from one sample that was sequenced in a study of human T cells and chemical hapten exposure. MiXCR was run by TCRdb on the RACE reads, yielding one entry per CDR3 protein. The sample lists under 130,000 distinct CDR3 sequences, around 34% seen once, with more than 2.5% in the top ten. The time point denotes: patch test 3, about 24 weeks after DPC sensitization. Treatment reported: therapeutic diphenylcyclopropenone sensitization with weekly scalp DPC. The specimen comprised whole blood, sampled in connection with sensitization to the hapten diphenylcyclopropenone (DPC). Every receptor here comes from a man in his forties with alopecia areata. Some clones in this sample may be carry-over from other donors' samples.

This clonotype was detected only a few times. J is TRBJ2-1 and V is TRBV30; TRBD2 is a possible D gene (6 bases). The germline V and J ends were trimmed by 4 bases and 9 bases, with 22 bases remaining between them. The CDR3 loop spans 15 amino acids. Germline-derived CDR1 and CDR2 are GTSNPN and SVGIG (reference sequence). In nucleotides, the CDR3 is TGTGCCTGGAAGTTCGCTCCGACTAGTGCGGGTGAGCAGTTCTTC. Protein product: CAWKFAPTSAGEQFF. Based on the CDR3 plus reference TRBV30 and TRBJ2-1, the full variable domain is SQTIHQWPATLVQPVGSPLSLECTVEGTSNPNLYWYRQAAGRGLQLLFYSVGIGQISSEVPQNLSASRPQDRQFILSSKKLLLSDSGFYLCAWKFAPTSAGEQFFGPGTRLTVL.

This clonotype was recorded many times. This chain uses TRBV29-1 with TRBJ2-1; 13 bases are a match to TRBD2. The CDR3 runs 18 residues. Germline-derived CDR1 and CDR2 are SQVTM and ANQGSEA. V shed 6 bases and J 5 bases; nucleotides not matched to a gene: 16. CDR3 in DNA: TGCAGCGTCACCGGGACTAGCGGGGCCTTGGGTGGCAACAATGAGCAGTTCTTC. Its translation: CSVTGTSGALGGNNEQFF.

The chain combines TRBV7-2 with TRBJ2-4; D unresolved. The CDR3 has 14 residues. V was shortened by 5 bases and J by 7 bases, with 15 bases between the two germline ends. Germline lookup yields CDR1 SGHTA and CDR2 FQGNSA. The CDR3 nucleotides read TGTGCCAGCAGCGCCTCCCATTTTATGAACATTCAGTACTTC. Its translation: CASSASHFMNIQYF.

V and J are TRBV3-1 and TRBJ1-6; D is uncertain. Germline CDR1 is LGHDT and CDR2 is YNNKEL (reference sequence). Trimming took 1 base from V and 9 from J, leaving 7 bases between them. The CDR3 has 13 amino acids. CDR3 loop: CASSQAPRSPLHF. Here the CDR3 DNA reads TGTGCCAGCAGCCAAGCCCCCCGTTCACCCCTCCACTTT.

This clonotype was counted a few times. DNA for the CDR3: TGTGCCAGCACCACGAGGGGACCCGGCACAGATACGCAGTATTTT. Translating it yields CASTTRGPGTDTQYF. J is TRBJ2-3 and V is TRBV28; D may correspond to TRBD1 or TRBD2 (5 bases each). This CDR3 has 15 amino acids. Per germline, CDR1 MDHEN and CDR2 SYDVKM. V was pared by 7 bases and J by 1 base, with 15 bases between.

J is TRBJ2-1 and V is TRBV12-3 or TRBV12-4; D is tentatively TRBD1 or TRBD2 (5 bases each). V lost 5 bases, J lost 3 bases, and 14 bases lay in between. CDR3 length: 15 residues. The CDR3 sequence: CASSTPGPHYNEQFF. The CDR3 bases are TGTGCCAGCAGTACCCCGGGACCTCACTACAATGAGCAGTTCTTC.

This chain joins TRBV6-2 or TRBV6-3 and TRBJ2-5, with 7 bases that match TRBD1. Per the germline V gene, CDR1 is MNHEY and CDR2 is SVGEGT. The CDR3 totals 15 residues. J gave up 0 bases and V 0 bases, and 1 base lay outside the gene matches. CDR3 sequence (DNA): TGTGCCAGCAGTTACTCCCAGGGGGACCAAGAGACCCAGTACTTC. Amino acid sequence: CASSYSQGDQETQYF.

The rearrangement joins TRBV6-2 or TRBV6-3 to TRBJ1-5; TRBD1 might be the D (5 bases). The CDR3 loop spans 13 amino acids. The germline CDR1 and CDR2 sequences are MNHEY and SVGEGT. The V end lost 5 bases, the J end lost 3 bases, and 8 bases lay between the germline ends. CDR3 sequence: CASSEGTNQPQHF. DNA for the CDR3: TGTGCCAGCAGTGAGGGGACCAATCAGCCCCAGCATTTT.

The CDR3 reads CASSPPTGVGANVLTF. For the CDR3, the DNA is TGTGCCAGCAGCCCACCGACAGGGGTGGGGGCCAACGTCCTGACTTTC. The gene calls are TRBV14 and TRBJ2-6; TRBD1 aligns across 8 bases. J lost 4 bases, V lost 4 bases, and 6 bases had no gene match. This CDR3 has 16 residues. Germline V gives CDR1 SGHDN, CDR2 FVKESK.

The CDR3 here is CATSSGQGNTGELFF. The CDR3 nucleotides read TGTGCCACCAGCAGCGGGCAGGGGAACACCGGGGAGCTGTTTTTT. This sequence joins TRBV15 and TRBJ2-2, with D possibly being TRBD1 (5 bases). Germline V CDR1 and CDR2: LNHNV, YYDKDF (reference sequence). This CDR3 spans 15 amino acids. The V end was cut by 3 bases, the J end by 1 base, with 9 bases between.

CDR3 sequence: CASSLAPTEAFF. CDR3 sequence (DNA): TGTGCCAGCAGCTTAGCCCCCACTGAAGCTTTCTTT. The V gene is TRBV7-9, the J gene TRBJ1-1; D gene ambiguous. V shed 0 bases and J shed 4 bases, with 3 bases lying between them. This CDR3 region has 12 residues. Germline-derived CDR1 and CDR2 are SEHNR and FQNEAQ (reference sequence).

The chain recombines TRBV30 with TRBJ2-3; maybe TRBD1 (6 bases). V lost 4 bases to trimming and J lost 4 bases, with 12 bases between them. Per the germline V gene, CDR1 is GTSNPN and CDR2 is SVGIG (reference sequence). The CDR3 runs to 13 residues. Here the CDR3 reads CAWTGDLSDTQYF. The CDR3 DNA reads as TGTGCCTGGACAGGGGACCTCTCAGATACGCAGTATTTT.

This clonotype was recorded a few times. The gene calls are TRBV18 and TRBJ2-2; possibly TRBD2 for D (6 bases). V lost 1 base, J lost 0 bases, and 15 bases lay in between. CDR1 KGHSH and CDR2 LQKENI come from the germline V gene. The CDR3 extends over 18 amino acids. The CDR3 spells CASSPLRIGGTNTGELFF. As DNA, the CDR3 is TGTGCCAGCTCACCACTGAGAATCGGAGGGACGAACACCGGGGAGCTGTTTTTT.

A few counts support this clonotype. V is TRBV30 and J is TRBJ2-7; the D call may be TRBD1 or TRBD2 (5 bases each). In germline, CDR1 is GTSNPN, CDR2 SVGIG (reference sequence). This CDR3 region has 15 residues. Trimming shortened V by 0 bases and J by 6 bases, and 18 bases separated the two germline ends. The CDR3 is CAWSVRGRAYSEQYF. CDR3 coding DNA: TGTGCCTGGAGTGTACGGGGCCGGGCCTACTCCGAGCAGTACTTC.

V is TRBV6-2 or TRBV6-3 and J is TRBJ2-5, with TRBD2 identical over 8 bases. The J segment lost 7 bases and the V segment lost 5 bases, leaving 12 bases of the junction unmatched. CDR1 is MNHEY and CDR2 is SVGEGT in the germline V gene. The CDR3 covers 15 residues. CDR3 coding DNA: TGTGCCAGCAGTACCCCGGAACTAGCGGTGGGGACCCAGTACTTC. Its translation is CASSTPELAVGTQYF.

The table lists this clonotype with a few counts. The chain is built from TRBV7-2 and TRBJ2-3; 11 bases map to TRBD2. With V trimmed by 5 bases and J by 6 bases, 7 bases remained unmatched. This CDR3 has 15 residues. The germline V gene has CDR1 SGHTA and CDR2 FQGNSA. The CDR3 protein is CASSPSGRSGDTQYF. The DNA of the CDR3 is TGTGCCAGCAGCCCTAGCGGGAGGAGTGGGGATACGCAGTATTTT.

The chain uses TRBV6-5 and TRBJ2-3; TRBD2 might be the D (5 bases). The CDR3 is made up of 14 amino acids. Germline V CDR1 and CDR2: MNHEY, SVGAGI. V was trimmed by 4 bases and J by 2 bases, leaving 10 bases between them. Here the CDR3 reads CASSFYGDTDTQYF. The CDR3, as DNA: TGTGCCAGCAGTTTCTACGGGGACACAGATACGCAGTATTTT.

In its sample, this clonotype was seen a few times. V and J are TRBV7-9 and TRBJ2-6; possibly TRBD2 for D (7 bases). Germline assignment: CDR1 SEHNR and CDR2 FQNEAQ (reference sequence). Deletions cut 3 bases from V and 1 base from J, with 19 bases between. The CDR3 totals 19 residues. The CDR3 coding sequence is TGTGCCAGCAGCTTGGGGGGGGCCTACCCGGCATCTGGGGCCAACGTCCTGACTTTC. It yields the protein CASSLGGAYPASGANVLTF. Drawing the rest from reference TRBV7-9 and TRBJ2-6, the complete variable domain is DTGVSQNPRHKITKRGQNVTFRCDPISEHNRLYWYRQTLGQGPEFLTYFQNEAQLEKSRLLSDRFSAERPKGSFSTLEIQRTEQGDSAMYLCASSLGGAYPASGANVLTFGAGSRLTVL.

The V gene is TRBV5-1, the J gene TRBJ1-2, with 8 nucleotides matching TRBD1. Trimming removed 0 bases from V and 0 bases from J; junction bases left unmatched: 4. The CDR3 length is 16 residues. Germline CDR1 and CDR2: SGHRS and YFSETQ. As DNA, the CDR3 is TGCGCCAGCAGCTTGGTGCTACAGGGGGCTAACTATGGCTACACCTTC. It encodes CASSLVLQGANYGYTF. The variable domain in full, with the rest retrieved from reference TRBV5-1 and TRBJ1-2, is KAGVTQTPRYLIKTRGQQVTLSCSPISGHRSVSWYQQTPGQGLQFLFEYFSETQRNKGNFPGRFSGRQFSNSRSEMNVSTLELGDSALYLCASSLVLQGANYGYTFGSGTRLTVV.

This rearrangement joins TRBV7-2 to TRBJ2-7; D is possibly TRBD2 (5 bases). The V gene's germline CDR1 is SGHTA and CDR2 FQGNSA. The CDR3 totals 13 residues. V was cut by 1 base and J by 4 bases, with 8 bases left in between. This chain's CDR3 is CASSLGRGYEQYF. CDR3 nucleotides: TGTGCCAGCAGCTTAGGTCGGGGTTACGAGCAGTACTTC.

This clonotype has only a few counts. This chain links TRBV20-1 with TRBJ1-2, with D possibly matching TRBD1 (5 bases). Trimming shortened V by 3 bases and J by 7 bases, and 18 bases separated the two germline ends. The germline CDR1 and CDR2 sequences are DFQATT and SNEGSKA (reference sequence). This CDR3 is 14 amino acids long. The CDR3 protein is CSASVQGGLSGYTF. The CDR3 coding sequence is TGCAGTGCTAGCGTTCAGGGAGGATTGAGTGGCTACACCTTC.